A selection of T cell receptor beta chains follows, all from one sample in a study of T cell responses to AZD1222 COVID-19 vaccine. The assay was immunoSEQ multiplex PCR, and TCRdb's table has in-frame clones only and misses some. There are about 85,000 clones in the sample; around 90% occur only once, and approximately 3% lies in the top ten. Sequencing was performed on peripheral blood, taken on day 0 of AZD1222 vaccination. These receptor sequences come from an adult in good health. The CDR3 runs from the conserved cysteine through the conserved F or W. Each record gives: CDR3 DNA, CDR3 protein, clone size, J gene, V gene, D gene. A D gene is named only where the DNA matches it firmly. Only some rows state a clone size, as once, few, many or a class for expanded clones.

TGTGCCAGCAGCCCGAGGGGGACAGGGAACTACGAGCAGTACTTC,CASSPRGTGNYEQYF,NA,TRBJ2-7,TRBV3-1/TRBV3-2,TRBD1
TGTGCCAGCAGTTTAGGCTCGTCGGATGATTACACCTTC,CASSLGSSDDYTF,NA,TRBJ1-2,TRBV27,NA
TGTGCCAGCAGCCAAACCCTAGCGGGGGAATCAGATACGCAGTATTTT,CASSQTLAGESDTQYF,NA,TRBJ2-3,TRBV3-1/TRBV3-2,TRBD2
TGCGCCAGCAGCACCCGACTAGCGGAACCCACAGATACGCAGTATTTT,CASSTRLAEPTDTQYF,NA,TRBJ2-3,TRBV4-1,TRBD2
TGTGCCAGCAGCTTGACTAGCGGCTACAATGAGCAGTTCTTC,CASSLTSGYNEQFF,NA,TRBJ2-1,TRBV7-2,TRBD2
TGTGCCAGCAGCTTGCCCGCAGAACACCAAGGCACTGAAGCTTTCTTT,CASSLPAEHQGTEAFF,NA,TRBJ1-1,TRBV5-4,NA
TGTGCCAGCAGCTTCTCGACAGGGTCGAATTCACCCCTCCACTTT,CASSFSTGSNSPLHF,NA,TRBJ1-6,TRBV27,TRBD1
TGTGCCAGCAGACGAATCAGTGGCTCCTACGAGCAGTACTTC,CASRRISGSYEQYF,NA,TRBJ2-7,TRBV27,NA
TGTGCCAGCAGCGAATCGGACAGGCGCTACAATGAGCAGTTCTTC,CASSESDRRYNEQFF,NA,TRBJ2-1,TRBV7-9,TRBD1
TGTGCCAGCAGTTTACAAGAAAAACTGTTTTTT,CASSLQEKLFF,NA,TRBJ1-4,TRBV6-1,NA
TGTGCCAGCAGTTTCCCGGGGAGGAATGGCTACACCTTC,CASSFPGRNGYTF,NA,TRBJ1-2,TRBV28,NA
TGTGCCAGCAGTAGGGACAGGGGAACTGAAGCTTTCTTT,CASSRDRGTEAFF,NA,TRBJ1-1,TRBV6-4,TRBD1
TGTGCCAGCAGCTTGGACAGGGGGTGGACAGATACGCAGTATTTT,CASSLDRGWTDTQYF,once,TRBJ2-3,TRBV9,TRBD1
TGTGCCAGCAGCTTACGACGGGACAGGGGTGTAAAACTGTTTTTT,CASSLRRDRGVKLFF,NA,TRBJ1-4,TRBV11-2,TRBD1
TGTGCCAGCACTCGGGAGCAGGGCAGGAACAATGAGCAGTTCTTC,CASTREQGRNNEQFF,once,TRBJ2-1,TRBV2,NA
TGTGCCAGCAGAAGGACTAGCGGGGGGGCCCACGAGCAGTACTTC,CASRRTSGGAHEQYF,NA,TRBJ2-7,TRBV11-2,TRBD2
TGCGCCAGCAGCTTGGCCGGGCAAGGTAACAATGAGCAGTTCTTC,CASSLAGQGNNEQFF,NA,TRBJ2-1,TRBV5-1,NA
TGTGCCAGCAGCCTGTCGTTAGGGGACGAGCAGTACTTC,CASSLSLGDEQYF,NA,TRBJ2-7,TRBV3-1/TRBV3-2,NA
TGCGCCAGCAGCGTTAGCGATCGGTACAATGAGCAGTTCTTC,CASSVSDRYNEQFF,NA,TRBJ2-1,TRBV5-1,NA
TGTGCCAGCAGCCAGCTTTCAGGGGAACATCAGCCCCAGCATTTT,CASSQLSGEHQPQHF,once,TRBJ1-5,TRBV4-2,NA
TGTGCCAGCAGCACCGGACAGGGGAAGAACACTGAAGCTTTCTTT,CASSTGQGKNTEAFF,NA,TRBJ1-1,TRBV11-2,TRBD1
TGTGCCAGTAGTAGCGGCAGGTTCGGAGAGCAGTACTTC,CASSSGRFGEQYF,NA,TRBJ2-7,TRBV19,NA
TGTGCCACCAGTACGGGGGGCAAAGCGAGGGTTGAGCAGTTCTTC,CATSTGGKARVEQFF,once,TRBJ2-1,TRBV15,NA
TGCGCCAGCAGCCAAGACAGGGGGCTCCTTCTAGATACGCAGTATTTT,CASSQDRGLLLDTQYF,NA,TRBJ2-3,TRBV4-1,TRBD1
TGTGCCAGCAGCCAAGGTCGAGACAGGGCTTATGGCTACACCTTC,CASSQGRDRAYGYTF,NA,TRBJ1-2,TRBV3-1/TRBV3-2,TRBD1
TGTGCCAGCAGTTACAATCCGGAAGCAACTAATGAAAAACTGTTTTTT,CASSYNPEATNEKLFF,NA,TRBJ1-4,TRBV6-5,NA
TGCGCCAGCAGCTCGGCAGGGTGGGACGAGCAGTACTTC,CASSSAGWDEQYF,NA,TRBJ2-7,TRBV5-1,NA
TGCGCCAGCAGCCAGCCTAGCGGGAACTACGAGCAGTACTTC,CASSQPSGNYEQYF,NA,TRBJ2-7,TRBV4-1,TRBD2
TGTGCCAGCAGCCAAAGCCAGGTTGGTCAGCCCCAGCATTTT,CASSQSQVGQPQHF,NA,TRBJ1-5,TRBV5-5,NA
TGTGCCAGCAGCCAAGTGGGTAGTTATTCACCCCTCCACTTT,CASSQVGSYSPLHF,NA,TRBJ1-6,TRBV4-2,NA
TGTGCGAGCGCCGTAGACCGATTAATGACGGGACTGTTTTTT,CASAVDRLMTGLFF,NA,TRBJ1-4,TRBV2,NA
TGTGCCAGCAGTTTCGGCTGGACAGGGGCCGGGGAGCTGTTTTTT,CASSFGWTGAGELFF,NA,TRBJ2-2,TRBV28,TRBD1
TGTGCCAGCAGACATGGGACCGACCCTACACCCCTCCACTTT,CASRHGTDPTPLHF,NA,TRBJ1-6,TRBV28,NA
TGTGCCAGCAGTTTATCCCTAAACCAGCATTTT,CASSLSLNQHF,NA,TRBJ1-5,TRBV28,NA
TGTGCCTGGAGTCCCCGTTACGGACTTATCTCCTACGAGCAGTACTTC,CAWSPRYGLISYEQYF,once,TRBJ2-7,TRBV30,NA
TGTGCCAGCAGGCCCGGGGGCTCTGGAAACACCATATATTTT,CASRPGGSGNTIYF,NA,TRBJ1-3,TRBV28,NA
TGTGCCAGCAGCCCGCACATGAACACTGAAGCTTTCTTT,CASSPHMNTEAFF,NA,TRBJ1-1,TRBV7-3,NA
TGTGCCAGCACGCAATCGGCGAAGGGCACTGAAGCTTTCTTT,CASTQSAKGTEAFF,once,TRBJ1-1,TRBV6-5,NA
TGTGCCAGCAGCGTAGATTTTGGGGTGGGGGCCTATGGCTACACCTTC,CASSVDFGVGAYGYTF,NA,TRBJ1-2,TRBV9,NA
TGTGCCAGCAGTTTCCGGGGCGACGACATTCAGTACTTC,CASSFRGDDIQYF,few,TRBJ2-4,TRBV12-3/TRBV12-4,NA
TGTGCCAGCAGCTTGGTTGGAAGGGGGACTAATCAGCCCCAGCATTTT,CASSLVGRGTNQPQHF,once,TRBJ1-5,TRBV5-8,NA
TGTGCCAGCAGTTACTCAGGGGGACGAGGGTATGGCTACACCTTC,CASSYSGGRGYGYTF,NA,TRBJ1-2,TRBV6-5,NA
TGTGCCAGTGGCGAATGGGGGGCGATTGGCTACACCTTC,CASGEWGAIGYTF,NA,TRBJ1-2,TRBV19,NA
TGTGCCAGTAGTATGGCCTCGGGGGGGAACACTGAAGCTTTCTTT,CASSMASGGNTEAFF,NA,TRBJ1-1,TRBV19,NA
TGTGCCAGCGCCACAGGGATCTACGAGCAGTACTTC,CASATGIYEQYF,NA,TRBJ2-7,TRBV6-5,NA
TGTGCCAGCAGCTCGGGAGGGTCCACTGAAGCTTTCTTT,CASSSGGSTEAFF,NA,TRBJ1-1,TRBV12-3/TRBV12-4,NA
TGTGCCAGCAAAAAGACGGGTGCAACTAATGAAAAACTGTTTTTT,CASKKTGATNEKLFF,NA,TRBJ1-4,TRBV19,NA
TGTGCCAGCAGCCCTAGCGGGGGAGCCTACAATGAGCAGTTCTTC,CASSPSGGAYNEQFF,NA,TRBJ2-1,TRBV11-2,TRBD2
TGTGCCAGCAGGGACTCCAGCAATCAGCCCCAGCATTTT,CASRDSSNQPQHF,NA,TRBJ1-5,TRBV2,NA